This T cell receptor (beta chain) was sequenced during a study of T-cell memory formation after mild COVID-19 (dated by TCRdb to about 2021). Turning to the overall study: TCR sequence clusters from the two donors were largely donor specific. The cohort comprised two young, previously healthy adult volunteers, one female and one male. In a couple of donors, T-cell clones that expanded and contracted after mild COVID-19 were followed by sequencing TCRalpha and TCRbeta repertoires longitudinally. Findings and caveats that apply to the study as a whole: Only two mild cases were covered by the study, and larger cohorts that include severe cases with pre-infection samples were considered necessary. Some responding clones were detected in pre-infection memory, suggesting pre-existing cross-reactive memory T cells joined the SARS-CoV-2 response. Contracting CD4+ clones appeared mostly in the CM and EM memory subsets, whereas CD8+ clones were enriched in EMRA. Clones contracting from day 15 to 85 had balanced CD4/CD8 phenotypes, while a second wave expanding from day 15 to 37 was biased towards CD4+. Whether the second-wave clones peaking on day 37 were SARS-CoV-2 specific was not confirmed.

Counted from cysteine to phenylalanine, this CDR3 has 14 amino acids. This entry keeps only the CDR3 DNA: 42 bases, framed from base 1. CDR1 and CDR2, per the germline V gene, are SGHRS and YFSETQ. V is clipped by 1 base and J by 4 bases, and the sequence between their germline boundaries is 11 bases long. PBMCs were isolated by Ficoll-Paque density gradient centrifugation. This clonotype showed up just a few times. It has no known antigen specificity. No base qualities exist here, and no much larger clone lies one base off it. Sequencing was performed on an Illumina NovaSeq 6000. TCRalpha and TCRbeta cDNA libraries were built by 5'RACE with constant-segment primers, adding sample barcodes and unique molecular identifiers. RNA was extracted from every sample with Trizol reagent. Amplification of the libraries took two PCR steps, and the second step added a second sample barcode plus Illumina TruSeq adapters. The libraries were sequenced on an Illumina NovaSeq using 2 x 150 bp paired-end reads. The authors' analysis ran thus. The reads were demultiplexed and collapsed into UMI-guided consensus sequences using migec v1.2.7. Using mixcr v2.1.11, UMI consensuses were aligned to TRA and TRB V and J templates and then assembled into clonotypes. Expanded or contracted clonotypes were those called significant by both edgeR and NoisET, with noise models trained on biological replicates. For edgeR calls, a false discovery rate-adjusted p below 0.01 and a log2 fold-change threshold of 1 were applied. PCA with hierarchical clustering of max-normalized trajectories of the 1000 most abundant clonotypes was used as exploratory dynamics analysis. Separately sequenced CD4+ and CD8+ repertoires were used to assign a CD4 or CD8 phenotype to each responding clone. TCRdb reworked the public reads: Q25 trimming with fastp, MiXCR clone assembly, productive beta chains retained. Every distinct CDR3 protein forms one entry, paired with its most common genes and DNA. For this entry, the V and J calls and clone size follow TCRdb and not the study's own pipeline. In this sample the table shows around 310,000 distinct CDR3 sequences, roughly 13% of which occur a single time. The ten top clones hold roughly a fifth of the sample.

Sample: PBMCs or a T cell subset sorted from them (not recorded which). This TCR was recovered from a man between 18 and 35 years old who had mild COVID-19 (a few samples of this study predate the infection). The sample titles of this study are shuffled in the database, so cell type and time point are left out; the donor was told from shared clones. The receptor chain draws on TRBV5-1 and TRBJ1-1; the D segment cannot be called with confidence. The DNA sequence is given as TGCGCCAGCAGCTTGACATCTCTTCCCACTGAAGCTTTCTTT. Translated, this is CASSLTSLPTEAFF. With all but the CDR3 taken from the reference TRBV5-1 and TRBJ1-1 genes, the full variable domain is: KAGVTQTPRYLIKTRGQQVTLSCSPISGHRSVSWYQQTPGQGLQFLFEYFSETQRNKGNFPGRFSGRQFSNSRSEMNVSTLELGDSALYLCASSLTSLPTEAFFGQGTRLTVV.